This T cell receptor (beta chain) was identified in a study of T cells in localized non-small cell lung cancer. Data came from immunoSEQ multiplex PCR; TCRdb stores just in-frame clones and leaves some out. The table shows tens of thousands of clones, with approximately 80% occurring only once. CDR3 length: 15 amino acids. CDR1 is LNHDA, CDR2 SQIVND, per germline (reference sequence). V gave up 5 bases and J gave up 3 bases; unmatched junction bases: 5. There are a few counts of this clone. The antigen remains unidentified. Study results and caveats: Higher blood T cell density went with longer overall survival. Median approximately 61 top-100 tumor clones were shared with paired adjacent lung. Heterogeneity cannot be ruled out, as sequencing used one tumor region only.

The sequence came from a female donor aged 60 or older with stage II squamous cell lung carcinoma. The specimen comprised peripheral blood, sampled before any cancer treatment. This chain joins TRBV19 and TRBJ1-4; TRBD1 matches 8 bases. The CDR3 coding sequence is TGTGCCAGTAGTTTTCAACAGGGGGCTAATGAAAAACTGTTTTTT. Translating it yields CASSFQQGANEKLFF.